One and the same sample provided the 26 T cell receptor beta chains below, sequenced in a study of glioma-infiltrating T cells. Using RNA template, CDR3s of TCR alpha and beta were amplified with iRepertoire arm-PCR. Using its own MiXCR run on the multiplex PCR reads, TCRdb lists one record per CDR3 protein. The top ten hold about 19% of the sample, which has about 200,000 distinct CDR3 sequences, over 25% seen once. What was sequenced was glioma tissue, nonneoplastic brain tissue, or PBMCs (not recorded which). These TCRs come from a human donor with low-grade glioma or glioblastoma, undergoing nonglioma brain surgery, or in good health (not recorded which).

This clonotype has a count of ten or more. The J gene is TRBJ1-5, the V gene TRBV2; D gene uncertain. V lost 4 bases and J lost 0, with 7 bases in between. CDR3 length: 14 amino acids. Germline V gene data show CDR1 as SNHLY and CDR2 as FYNNEI. CDR3: CASSGINSNQPQHF. The CDR3 DNA is TGTGCCAGCAGTGGTATAAATAGCAATCAGCCCCAGCATTTT.

The V and J genes are TRBV20-1 and TRBJ1-1; 10 bases map to TRBD1. Germline assignment: CDR1 DFQATT and CDR2 SNEGSKA (reference sequence). The CDR3 totals 13 residues. The junction had 5 bases not matched to a gene; V was cut back by 6 bases and J by 4 bases. The DNA for the CDR3 is TGCAGTGCCTTCGACAGGGGGCTCACTGAAGCTTTCTTT. Residues: CSAFDRGLTEAFF.

This clonotype was counted at least ten times. The V call is TRBV20-1, the J call TRBJ2-1, with 12 positions matching TRBD2. The CDR3 loop spans 17 amino acids. V was clipped by 5 bases and J by 7 bases; unmatched bases: 15. Per the germline V gene, CDR1 is DFQATT and CDR2 is SNEGSKA (reference sequence). The CDR3 DNA reads TGCAGTGCTCCCCCACTAGCGGGAGGACGGGAGGCTAATGAGCAGTTCTTC. Translation gives CSAPPLAGGREANEQFF.

This chain links TRBV6-5 with TRBJ2-1; the D is unclear. In germline, CDR1 is MNHEY, CDR2 SVGAGI. The ends were cut back, 0 bases at V and 8 bases at J, with 11 bases in the middle. The CDR3 runs to 14 residues. CDR3 loop: CASSYSPTTYEQFF. As DNA, the CDR3 is TGTGCCAGCAGTTACTCGCCGACGACCTATGAGCAGTTCTTC.

This clonotype came up a few times. V usage is TRBV5-4 and J usage is TRBJ2-4; D could derive from TRBD1 or TRBD2 (5 bases each). This CDR3 comprises 13 residues. Trimming removed 3 bases from V and 9 bases from J, with 13 bases in between. Germline lookup yields CDR1 SGHNT and CDR2 YYREEE (reference sequence). Here the CDR3 reads CASSYYLGAIQYF. The CDR3, as DNA: TGTGCCAGCAGCTATTATCTCGGGGCCATTCAGTACTTC. Variable domain in full (rest from reference TRBV5-4 and TRBJ2-4): ETGVTQSPTHLIKTRGQQVTLRCSSQSGHNTVSWYQQALGQGPQFIFQYYREEENGRGNFPPRFSGLQFPNYSSELNVNALELDDSALYLCASSYYLGAIQYFGAGTRLSVL.

Many counts were recorded for this clonotype. J is TRBJ2-3 and V is TRBV5-1, with D uncertain. The V end lost 2 bases, the J end lost 4 bases, and 5 bases lay between the germline ends. This CDR3 region has 12 residues. Germline CDR1 is SGHRS and CDR2 is YFSETQ. The CDR3: CASSLLPDTQYF. In nucleotides, the CDR3 is TGCGCCAGCAGCTTACTCCCAGATACGCAGTATTTT.

This clonotype came up once. The chain couples TRBV18 to TRBJ2-3; TRBD1 might be the D (5 bases). The V end lost 2 bases, the J end lost 7 bases, and 13 bases lay between the germline ends. CDR1 KGHSH and CDR2 LQKENI come from the germline V gene. The CDR3 has 14 residues. The CDR3 coding sequence is TGTGCCAGCTCACCAACCCCGGACATTAATACGCAGTATTTT. Translated: CASSPTPDINTQYF.

The chain couples TRBV4-1 to TRBJ2-7; D is ambiguous. V gave up 0 bases and J gave up 6 bases, with 6 bases separating them. In germline, CDR1 is MGHRA, CDR2 YSYEKL. This CDR3 has 12 amino acids. The CDR3 reads CASSQDGVEQYF. CDR3 DNA: TGCGCCAGCAGCCAAGATGGGGTCGAGCAGTACTTC.

At least ten counts were recorded for this clonotype. The chain couples TRBV27 to TRBJ1-2; a possible D gene is TRBD1 (6 bases). The CDR3 extends over 15 amino acids. Germline V lookup: CDR1 MNHEY, CDR2 SMNVEV (reference sequence). The V and J ends lost 5 bases and 0 bases respectively, with 13 bases between them. This CDR3 reads CASSGFGGPNYGYTF. CDR3 bases: TGTGCCAGCAGTGGTTTCGGGGGCCCTAACTATGGCTACACCTTC.

Details on this clonotype: Just one base apart from a much larger clone, this may be a read error. The chain couples TRBV2 to TRBJ2-7, with TRBD1 as a possible D gene (6 bases). CDR1 is SNHLY, CDR2 FYNNEI, per germline. The CDR3 runs to 14 residues. Trimming removed 4 bases at V and 6 bases at J, with 16 bases between. In DNA form, the CDR3 reads TGTGCCAGCAGTGCCAACAGGGCGGTGGTCGAGCAGTACTTC. It encodes CASSANRAVVEQYF.

This clonotype was seen many times. In DNA, the CDR3 is TGTGCCAGTAGTTCTCACAGGGGATCCAATTCACCCCTCCACTTT. It is translated as CASSSHRGSNSPLHF. The rearrangement uses TRBV19 and TRBJ1-6, with 7 nucleotides matching TRBD1. The V gene's germline CDR1 is LNHDA and CDR2 SQIVND (reference sequence). Trimming took 5 bases from V and 7 from J; bases not matched to a gene: 8. The CDR3 covers 15 residues.

As for this clonotype: The conserved final phenylalanine or tryptophan is absent from the CDR3, which likely points to a read error. The chain combines TRBV7-2 with TRBJ2-3; 7 bases map to TRBD2. Looked up from germline, CDR1 is SGHTA and CDR2 is FQGNSA. CDR3 length equals 15 residues. The CDR3 loop is CASTGVGTMSDTQYS. The CDR3 bases are TGTGCCAGCACCGGAGTCGGGACTATGTCAGACACGCAGTATTCT.

To note about this clonotype: A much larger clone differs from this one at a single base, so this may be a read error. The chain couples TRBV7-2 to TRBJ1-6, with a tentative D call TRBD1 (5 bases). The CDR3 is 17 residues long. Germline V gene sequence: CDR1 SGHTA, CDR2 FQGNSA. The CDR3 protein is CASSPQHRQTHNSPIHF. CDR3 nucleotides: TGCGCCAGCAGCCCTCAGCACAGGCAGACCCATAATTCACCCATCCACTTT.

At least ten counts were recorded for this clonotype. The J gene is TRBJ2-2, the V gene TRBV28; D remains ambiguous. The germline V gene encodes CDR1 MDHEN and CDR2 SYDVKM. V was clipped by 1 base and J by 3 bases, with 6 bases between them. The CDR3 runs 14 residues. This CDR3 reads CASSLSGYTGELFF. CDR3 sequence (DNA): TGTGCCAGCAGTTTATCCGGGTACACCGGGGAGCTGTTTTTT.

Many counts were recorded for this clonotype. This sequence joins TRBV6-1 and TRBJ1-6, with D tentatively TRBD1 (6 bases). The ends were cut back, 6 bases at V and 6 bases at J, with 15 bases in the middle. CDR1 MNHNS and CDR2 SASEGT come from the germline V gene. This CDR3 has 15 residues. The CDR3 reads CASRVRGMGNSPLHF. The CDR3 bases are TGTGCCAGCAGGGTCAGGGGTATGGGTAATTCACCCCTCCACTTT.

This clonotype was counted many times. The J gene is TRBJ1-2, the V gene TRBV10-3; TRBD1 might be the D (6 bases). Germline loops: CDR1 ENHRY, CDR2 SYGVKD. With 7 bases removed from V and 2 bases from J, the gap between germline ends came to 11 bases. CDR3 size: 13 residues. CDR3 in DNA: TGTGCCATCACTTTGGACAGAAACTATGGCTACACCTTC. Translating gives CAITLDRNYGYTF.

A word on this clonotype: This sequence may be a read error, since a much larger clone differs from it by one base. This CDR3 is CASSQNYGLTTSYNEQFF. The CDR3, as DNA: TGCGCCAGCAGCCAAAATTACGGTTTGACTACTTCCTACAATGAGCAGTTCTTC. The chain has TRBV4-1 and TRBJ2-1; possible D gene TRBD2, 5 bases. CDR1 MGHRA and CDR2 YSYEKL come from the germline V gene. The CDR3 contains 18 residues. V gave up 2 bases and J gave up 1 base, with 18 bases separating them.

This clonotype was seen ten or more times. V is TRBV6-1 and J is TRBJ2-7; either TRBD1 or TRBD2 may supply D (5 bases each). V dropped 6 bases and J dropped 10 bases, with 13 bases sitting between them. The CDR3 totals 11 residues. Germline lookup yields CDR1 MNHNS and CDR2 SASEGT. The CDR3 reads CASRGTGSQYF. The CDR3 DNA reads TGTGCCAGCAGAGGGACGGGGTCACAGTACTTC.

CDR3 sequence: CASSLGGPISNQPQHF. In DNA, the CDR3 is TGTGCCAGCAGCCTCGGTGGACCGATTAGCAATCAGCCCCAGCATTTT. The gene calls are TRBV9 and TRBJ1-5; D call uncertain. The germline V gene has CDR1 SGDLS and CDR2 YYNGEE. There are 16 residues in the CDR3. Trimming removed 4 bases from V and 0 bases from J, with 14 bases in between.

This clonotype was detected many times. This chain links TRBV20-1 with TRBJ1-5, with TRBD1 as a possible D gene (5 bases). The V and J ends lost 3 bases and 0 bases respectively, with 12 bases between them. This CDR3 has 15 amino acids. The V gene's germline CDR1 is DFQATT and CDR2 SNEGSKA (reference sequence). The CDR3 is CSASRDSNSNQPQHF. The CDR3, as DNA: TGCAGTGCTAGCCGCGACAGTAATAGCAATCAGCCCCAGCATTTT.

This clonotype appeared a few times. The genes are TRBV4-3 and TRBJ2-3, with D possibly TRBD2 on 6 matching bases. The germline gives CDR1 LGHNA, CDR2 YSLEER. The CDR3 sequence is 16 residues long. Trimming cost V 0 bases and J 1 base, with 11 bases left between them. In DNA, the CDR3 is TGCGCCAGCAGCCAAGAAGGCCCGGGGGGCACAGATACGCAGTATTTT. It specifies CASSQEGPGGTDTQYF.

Comment on this clonotype: A much larger clone sits a single nucleotide away, making a read error possible. This chain connects TRBV20-1 to TRBJ2-7; D possibly corresponds to TRBD2 (5 bases). Germline loops: CDR1 DFQATT, CDR2 SNEGSKA (reference sequence). V lost 3 bases and J 1 base, leaving 28 bases between the germline ends. CDR3 length: 19 amino acids. CDR3 in amino acids: CSAREYGLKKGITSYEQYF. CDR3 sequence (DNA): TGCAGTGCTAGGGAGTACGGACTCAAGAAAGGGATAACTTCCTACGAGCAGTACTTC.

This clonotype has ten or more counts. The chain recombines TRBV7-2 with TRBJ1-5; 7 bases are a match to TRBD1. This CDR3 comprises 14 residues. The J segment lost 5 bases and the V segment lost 5 bases, leaving 6 bases of the junction unmatched. CDR1 is SGHTA, CDR2 FQGNSA, per germline. In DNA form, the CDR3 reads TGTGCCAGCAGCCCAAGACAGGGCGATCAGCCCCAGCATTTT. It specifies CASSPRQGDQPQHF.

This clonotype was counted ten times or more. This chain joins TRBV28 and TRBJ1-5; D not certain. Germline lookup yields CDR1 MDHEN and CDR2 SYDVKM. Trimming removed 3 bases from V and 0 bases from J, with 18 bases in between. The CDR3 consists of 18 residues. The CDR3 sequence is CASSFLRQRLYSNQPQHF. Here the CDR3 DNA reads TGTGCCAGCAGTTTTTTGAGGCAGAGGCTTTATAGCAATCAGCCCCAGCATTTT.

The CDR3 nucleotides read TGTGCCACCAGCAGAGAGAGTAGCGGGAGGGCTAGCGAGCAGTTCTTC. This encodes CATSRESSGRASEQFF. This sequence joins TRBV15 and TRBJ2-1; 11 bases line up with TRBD2. The CDR3 length is 16 residues. Germline V gene sequence: CDR1 LNHNV, CDR2 YYDKDF (reference sequence). V dropped 0 bases and J dropped 10; count of bases not matched to a gene: 8.

As regards this clonotype: Possible read error: a much larger clone is one base away. The rearrangement joins TRBV5-4 to TRBJ1-4; D not resolved. CDR1 is SGHNT and CDR2 is YYREEE in the germline V gene (reference sequence). Between the trimmed V and J ends, which lost 5 bases and 9 bases, there was a span of 17 bases. The CDR3 consists of 14 residues. The CDR3 reads CASRLTVDDKKLFF. The CDR3 nucleotides read TGTGCCAGCAGACTGACGGTGGATGATAAAAAACTGTTTTTT.